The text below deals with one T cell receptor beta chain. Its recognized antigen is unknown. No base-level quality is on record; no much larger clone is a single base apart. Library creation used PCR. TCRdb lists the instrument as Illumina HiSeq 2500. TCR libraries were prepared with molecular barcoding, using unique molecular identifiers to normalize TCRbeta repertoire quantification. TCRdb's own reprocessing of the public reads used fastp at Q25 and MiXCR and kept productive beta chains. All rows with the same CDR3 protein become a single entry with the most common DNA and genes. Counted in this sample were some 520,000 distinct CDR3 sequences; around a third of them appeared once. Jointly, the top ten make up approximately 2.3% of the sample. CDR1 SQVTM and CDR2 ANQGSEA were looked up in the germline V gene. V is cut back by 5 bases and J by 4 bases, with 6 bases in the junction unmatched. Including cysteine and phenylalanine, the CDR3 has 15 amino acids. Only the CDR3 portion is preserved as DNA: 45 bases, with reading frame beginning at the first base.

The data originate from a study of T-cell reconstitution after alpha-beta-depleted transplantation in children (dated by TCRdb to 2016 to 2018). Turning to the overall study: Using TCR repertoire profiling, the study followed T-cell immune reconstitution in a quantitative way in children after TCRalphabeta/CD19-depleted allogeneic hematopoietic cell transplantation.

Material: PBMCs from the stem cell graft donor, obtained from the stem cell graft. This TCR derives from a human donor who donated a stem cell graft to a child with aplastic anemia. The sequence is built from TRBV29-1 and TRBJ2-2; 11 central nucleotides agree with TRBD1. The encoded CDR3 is CSVPGQGAVTGELFF. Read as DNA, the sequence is TGCAGCGTTCCCGGACAGGGGGCAGTCACCGGGGAGCTGTTTTTT.